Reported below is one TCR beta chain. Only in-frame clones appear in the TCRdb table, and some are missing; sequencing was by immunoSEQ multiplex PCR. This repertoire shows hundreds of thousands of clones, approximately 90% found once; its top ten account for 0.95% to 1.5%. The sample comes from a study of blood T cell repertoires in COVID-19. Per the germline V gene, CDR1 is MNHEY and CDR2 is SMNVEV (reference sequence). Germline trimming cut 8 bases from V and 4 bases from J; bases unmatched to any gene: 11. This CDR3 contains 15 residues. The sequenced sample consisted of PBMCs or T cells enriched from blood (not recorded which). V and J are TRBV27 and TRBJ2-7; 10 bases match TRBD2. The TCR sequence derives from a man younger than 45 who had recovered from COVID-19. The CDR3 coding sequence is TGTGCCAGCTCGGACAGGACTAGCGGATTTTACGAGCAGTACTTC. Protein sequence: CASSDRTSGFYEQYF.